The table lists the clone carrying this T cell receptor beta chain with a count of one. Its antigen is as yet unknown. This entry is derived from a study of cytomegalovirus exposure and HLA in healthy donors. Study-wide points: According to reports, the classifier identified cytomegalovirus status with high specificity and sensitivity. CMV antigen specificity of a few CMV-associated chains was confirmed in vitro. It was 164 TCR beta chains that were listed as cytomegalovirus-associated.

The method was immunoSEQ multiplex PCR; TCRdb's version includes in-frame clones alone and lacks a portion of them. The sample lists about 360,000 clones, roughly 85% seen once, with roughly 0.82% in the top ten. Germline loops: CDR1 SEHNR, CDR2 FQNEAQ (reference sequence). Trimming took off 6 bases at V and 5 bases at J, with 14 bases between the two ends. The CDR3 is 13 residues long. The clonotype originates from a woman aged 18-30 years in good health and CMV-seronegative. Sequencing was performed on PBMCs. The genes are TRBV7-9 and TRBJ2-7; D unresolved. The CDR3: CASSPESTHEQYF. In nucleotides, the CDR3 is TGTGCCAGCAGTCCTGAGAGTACCCACGAGCAGTACTTC.